This T cell receptor beta chain originates from a study of T cells of healthy individuals. TCRdb used MiXCR to reprocess the 5' RACE reads, holding one entry per CDR3 protein. The top ten hold less than 6% of the sample, which has 60,000 to 75,000 distinct CDR3 sequences, 15% to 20% seen once. Germline values: CDR1 LNHNV, CDR2 YYDKDF (reference sequence). This CDR3 has 15 residues. V lost 5 bases and J lost 4; bases outside the gene matches: 4. The sequence was obtained from a human donor in good health. The chain couples TRBV15 to TRBJ2-1; TRBD2 matches 11 bases. CDR3 protein: CATSGGTSGYNEQFF. As DNA, the CDR3 is TGTGCCACCAGCGGAGGGACTAGCGGTTACAATGAGCAGTTCTTC.